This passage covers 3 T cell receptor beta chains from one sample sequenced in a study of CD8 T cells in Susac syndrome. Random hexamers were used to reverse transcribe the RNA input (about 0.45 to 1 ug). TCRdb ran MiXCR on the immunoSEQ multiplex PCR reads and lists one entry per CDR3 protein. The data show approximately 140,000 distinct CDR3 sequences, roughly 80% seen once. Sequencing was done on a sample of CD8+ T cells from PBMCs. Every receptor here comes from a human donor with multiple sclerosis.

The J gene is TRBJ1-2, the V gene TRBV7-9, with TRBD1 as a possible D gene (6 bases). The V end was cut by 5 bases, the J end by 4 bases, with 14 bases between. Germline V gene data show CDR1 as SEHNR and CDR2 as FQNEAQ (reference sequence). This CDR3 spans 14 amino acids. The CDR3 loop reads CASSPRGGGYGYTF. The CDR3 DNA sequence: TGTGCCAGCAGCCCCCGAGGGGGAGGCTATGGCTACACCTTC.

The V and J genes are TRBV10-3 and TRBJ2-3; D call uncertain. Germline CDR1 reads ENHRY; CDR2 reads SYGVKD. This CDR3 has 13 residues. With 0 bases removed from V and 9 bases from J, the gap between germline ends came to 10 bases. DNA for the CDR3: TGTGCCATCAGTGAGTCTATGGAGCCCACGCAGTATTTT. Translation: CAISESMEPTQYF.

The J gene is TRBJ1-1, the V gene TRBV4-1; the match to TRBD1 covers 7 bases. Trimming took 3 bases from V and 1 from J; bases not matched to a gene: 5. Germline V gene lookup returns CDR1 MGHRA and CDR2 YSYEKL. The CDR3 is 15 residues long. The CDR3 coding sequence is TGCGCCAGCAGCCACCGGACAGGAACGAACACTGAAGCTTTCTTT. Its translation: CASSHRTGTNTEAFF.